This TCR beta chain stems from a study of tumor-infiltrating lymphocytes in localized non-small cell lung cancer. Study-level points and caveats: Technical variation could not be separated from intratumor heterogeneity here.

CDR1 is SQVTM, CDR2 ANQGSEA, per germline. The CDR3 is 18 residues long. With 0 bases clipped from V and 0 bases from J, the junction kept 9 bases outside the gene matches. Produced via immunoSEQ multiplex PCR; TCRdb's table is partial and in-frame only. Found here are over 10,000 clones, about 82% of them singletons; the top ten hold roughly an eighth. This clone has only one observation. Its matching antigen is unknown. The chain combines TRBV29-1 with TRBJ2-4; 9 nucleotides match TRBD1. The origin of this receptor is a human donor with non-small cell lung cancer. The sequenced material came from uninvolved lung tissue not adjacent to the tumor. The CDR3 spells CSVEDRGTGTLAKNIQYF. CDR3 in DNA: TGCAGCGTTGAAGATCGCGGGACAGGGACTTTAGCCAAAAACATTCAGTACTTC. The full variable domain, completed using reference TRBV29-1 and TRBJ2-4, is SAVISQKPSRDICQRGTSLTIQCQVDSQVTMMFWYRQQPGQSLTLIATANQGSEATYESGFVIDKFPISRPNLTFSTLTVSNMSPEDSSIYLCSVEDRGTGTLAKNIQYFGAGTRLSVL.